Here is one TCR beta chain with its context. The antigen remains unidentified. Amplifying from RNA transcripts, the study obtained TCR beta CDR3 regions. RT-PCR with HTBI primers came first, then second-round multiplex PCR. TCRdb processed the multiplex PCR reads anew with MiXCR; each CDR3 protein has one entry. Among some 150,000 distinct CDR3 sequences listed, 35% to 45% were seen once. The sample is drawn from a study of Graves' ophthalmopathy and Graves' hyperthyroidism. General observations from the study: Blood also harbored most expanded thyroid clonotypes above 0.001 frequency.

Looked up from germline, CDR1 is MNHEY and CDR2 is SVGAGI. This CDR3 has 14 amino acids. V dropped 2 bases and J dropped 6 bases, with 14 bases sitting between them. The sequenced material came from peripheral blood. This TCR came from a young man with Graves' ophthalmopathy. The rearrangement joins TRBV6-5 to TRBJ2-7, with a weak D call TRBD1 (6 bases). The CDR3 nucleotides read TGTGCCAGCAGTTACGCGGGCAGGGGAGTCGAGCAGTACTTC. Translation gives CASSYAGRGVEQYF.